The sequence of this T cell receptor beta chain was determined in a study of identical twins. Study-wide points: Invariant MAIT and iNKT cells may have partly biased zero-insertion analyses.

Remarks on this clonotype: Its specificity is not known.

MiXCR, run by TCRdb on the 5' RACE reads, gives a single entry per CDR3 protein. The sample has over 600,000 distinct CDR3 sequences; 21% are singletons. In addition, the sample was reused for a study of T cells expressing NK-cell markers.

Sequencing was done on a sample of PBMCs. This receptor was identified in a woman aged 18-29 years in good health.

For the CDR3, the DNA is TGTGCCAGCAGTCGGGGGTTTGCGGGCGAGCAGTACTTC. Its translation: CASSRGFAGEQYF. V and J are TRBV6-1 and TRBJ2-7; perhaps TRBD2 as D (6 bases). This CDR3 has 13 residues. The V end was cut by 5 bases, the J end by 6 bases, with 14 bases between. Germline V lookup: CDR1 MNHNS, CDR2 SASEGT.